A selection of T cell receptor beta chains follows, all from one sample in a study of shared clonotypes between healthy human individuals. The protocol was immunoSEQ multiplex PCR, while the TCRdb copy is restricted to in-frame clones and leaves out a portion. The profile shows some 2.1 million clones, about 95% of them singletons. The sample taken for sequencing was naive CD8+ T cells sorted from blood. The receptors were gathered from a man younger than 30 in good health. CDR3s include the opening cysteine and the closing phenylalanine or tryptophan. The D gene is left open where the match is weak. The size entry is marked missing in some rows and otherwise reads once, few, many or a size class.

size,J,V,D,CDR3,DNA
once,TRBJ1-3,TRBV7-6,-,CASSLSSVSGNTIYF,TGTGCCAGCAGCTTATCCTCGGTGTCTGGAAACACCATATATTTT
-,TRBJ2-5,TRBV11-2,TRBD2,CASSDLAGGKETQYF,TGTGCCAGCAGCGATCTAGCGGGGGGAAAAGAGACCCAGTACTTC
-,TRBJ1-2,TRBV25-1,-,CASSEMGGYTF,TGTGCCAGCAGTGAAATGGGGGGCTACACCTTC
-,TRBJ1-3,TRBV4-1,-,CASSQARGSGNTIYF,TGCGCCAGCAGCCAAGCGAGGGGCTCTGGAAACACCATATATTTT
-,TRBJ2-2,TRBV12-5,TRBD2,CASGRGTSGSLGELFF,TGTGCTAGTGGTAGGGGGACTAGCGGGAGCCTCGGGGAGCTGTTTTTT
-,TRBJ2-5,TRBV2,TRBD1,CASRPGQGETQYF,TGTGCCAGCAGGCCGGGACAGGGAGAGACCCAGTACTTC
-,TRBJ2-7,TRBV29-1,-,CSVESDTYEQYF,TGCAGCGTTGAATCGGACACCTACGAGCAGTACTTC
-,TRBJ1-1,TRBV28,-,CASSFVDNTEAFF,TGTGCCAGCAGTTTCGTTGACAACACTGAAGCTTTCTTT
-,TRBJ1-1,TRBV6-5,-,CASSRPEGNTEAFF,TGTGCCAGCAGCCGCCCAGAGGGGAACACTGAAGCTTTCTTT
-,TRBJ1-3,TRBV2,-,CASSPPGAGNTIYF,TGTGCCAGCAGTCCCCCGGGGGCTGGAAACACCATATATTTT
-,TRBJ2-7,TRBV7-6,-,CASSLDPNSYEQYF,TGTGCCAGCAGCTTAGATCCAAATTCCTACGAGCAGTACTTC
-,TRBJ2-5,TRBV5-3,TRBD1,CARSSSSQGQGIKTQYF,TGTGCCAGAAGCTCGTCGTCCCAAGGACAGGGGATAAAGACCCAGTACTTC
once,TRBJ2-2,TRBV27,-,CASSFNQGRLTGELFF,TGTGCCAGCAGTTTCAATCAGGGAAGGTTGACCGGGGAGCTGTTTTTT
-,TRBJ1-1,TRBV5-4,TRBD1,CASSAGQGDTEAFF,TGTGCCAGCAGCGCCGGACAGGGTGACACTGAAGCTTTCTTT
few,TRBJ1-6,TRBV5-6,-,CASSLGGGLNSPLHF,TGTGCCAGCAGCTTGGGAGGGGGGTTGAATTCACCCCTCCACTTT
-,TRBJ1-1,TRBV30,TRBD1,CAWNPIQGIYGEAFF,TGTGCCTGGAACCCAATACAGGGGATCTATGGTGAAGCTTTCTTT
-,TRBJ2-1,TRBV7-9,-,CASSLAGLENEQFF,TGTGCCAGCAGCTTAGCTGGGCTAGAGAATGAGCAGTTCTTC
-,TRBJ1-4,TRBV10-3,TRBD1,CAISDPGTVVEKLFF,TGTGCCATCAGTGATCCCGGGACAGTGGTTGAAAAACTGTTTTTT
-,TRBJ2-1,TRBV15,TRBD1,CATSRRDRGDEQFF,TGTGCCACCAGCAGGCGGGACAGGGGCGATGAGCAGTTCTTC
-,TRBJ2-1,TRBV2,TRBD2,CASSTQKSAGGGNEQFF,TGTGCCAGCAGTACTCAGAAATCAGCGGGAGGGGGCAATGAGCAGTTCTTC
-,TRBJ2-7,TRBV30,-,CAWSDLTYEQYF,TGTGCCTGGAGTGACCTGACCTACGAGCAGTACTTC
once,TRBJ2-5,TRBV27,-,CASSLGATQETQYF,TGTGCCAGCAGTTTGGGGGCCACACAAGAGACCCAGTACTTC
-,TRBJ2-6,TRBV6-5,-,CASSYFGSGANVLTF,TGTGCCAGCAGTTACTTTGGGTCTGGGGCCAACGTCCTGACTTTC
-,TRBJ1-1,TRBV30,-,CAWSKYPGPMNVEAFF,TGTGCCTGGAGTAAATATCCGGGGCCGATGAACGTTGAAGCTTTCTTT
-,TRBJ1-1,TRBV7-2,-,CASSQTQKFNTEAFF,TGTGCCAGCAGCCAAACTCAGAAGTTCAACACTGAAGCTTTCTTT
-,TRBJ2-1,TRBV7-2,TRBD1,CASSLAGQGAYNEQFF,TGTGCCAGCAGCCTTGCCGGACAGGGGGCCTACAATGAGCAGTTCTTC
-,TRBJ2-7,TRBV25-1,-,CASSRPGIGEQYF,TGTGCCAGCAGTCGGCCGGGTATCGGCGAGCAGTACTTC
-,TRBJ2-5,TRBV7-9,TRBD2,CASSLPAGERETQYF,TGTGCCAGCAGCTTACCAGCGGGAGAGCGGGAGACCCAGTACTTC
-,TRBJ2-5,TRBV5-6,-,CASSLIQVVETQYF,TGTGCCAGCAGCTTGATACAGGTGGTGGAGACCCAGTACTTC
-,TRBJ2-7,TRBV4-3,-,CASSQDHGEGDYEQYF,TGCGCCAGCAGCCAAGATCACGGAGAGGGAGACTACGAGCAGTACTTC
-,TRBJ2-1,TRBV5-1,-,CASSLVTEQFF,TGCGCCAGCAGCTTGGTGACTGAGCAGTTCTTC
-,TRBJ2-1,TRBV7-9,TRBD1,CASTTDRDSYNEQFF,TGTGCCAGCACCACGGACAGGGACTCCTACAATGAGCAGTTCTTC
-,TRBJ2-3,TRBV7-7,TRBD2,CASSLTSGSADTQYF,TGTGCTAGCAGCTTGACTAGCGGGAGTGCAGATACGCAGTATTTT
-,TRBJ2-2,TRBV7-9,-,CASSSTGTEYNTGELFF,TGTGCCAGCAGTTCCACCGGGACTGAATACAACACCGGGGAGCTGTTTTTT
-,TRBJ2-6,TRBV27,-,CASSLGPGTSGANVLTF,TGTGCCAGCAGTTTAGGCCCGGGGACGTCTGGGGCCAACGTCCTGACTTTC
-,TRBJ1-1,TRBV9,-,CASSEGNTNTEAFF,TGTGCCAGCAGCGAGGGGAACACGAACACTGAAGCTTTCTTT
once,TRBJ2-6,TRBV11-2,-,CASSLVGTGANVLTF,TGTGCCAGCAGCTTAGTGGGGACTGGGGCCAACGTCCTGACTTTC
-,TRBJ1-4,TRBV4-1,TRBD1,CASSRRQGGEKLFF,TGCGCCAGCAGCCGACGACAGGGAGGGGAAAAACTGTTTTTT
-,TRBJ2-7,TRBV13,TRBD2,CASSPGLAPDYEQYF,TGTGCCAGCAGCCCCGGACTAGCGCCTGACTACGAGCAGTACTTC
-,TRBJ1-2,TRBV4-1,TRBD1,CASSQTQGDYGYTF,TGCGCCAGCAGCCAGACCCAGGGGGACTATGGCTACACCTTC
-,TRBJ2-1,TRBV13,-,CASSPSRNSYNEQFF,TGTGCCAGCAGCCCCTCGCGTAACTCCTACAATGAGCAGTTCTTC